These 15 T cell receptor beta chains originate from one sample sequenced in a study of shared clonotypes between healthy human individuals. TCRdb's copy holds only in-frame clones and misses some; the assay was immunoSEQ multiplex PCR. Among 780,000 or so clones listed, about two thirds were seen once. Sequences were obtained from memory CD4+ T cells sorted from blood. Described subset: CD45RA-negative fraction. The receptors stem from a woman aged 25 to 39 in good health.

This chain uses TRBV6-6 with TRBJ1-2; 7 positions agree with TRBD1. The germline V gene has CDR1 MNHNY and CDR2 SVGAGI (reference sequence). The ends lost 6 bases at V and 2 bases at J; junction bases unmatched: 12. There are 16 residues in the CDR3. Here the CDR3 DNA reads TGTGCCAGCAGCCGCGAGACAGGGATCCTGAACTATGGCTACACCTTC. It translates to CASSRETGILNYGYTF.

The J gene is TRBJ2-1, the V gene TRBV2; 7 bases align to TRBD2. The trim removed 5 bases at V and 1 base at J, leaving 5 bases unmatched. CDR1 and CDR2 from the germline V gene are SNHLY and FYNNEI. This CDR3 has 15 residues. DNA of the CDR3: TGTGCCAGCAGTTCTAGCGGACTGTCCTACAATGAGCAGTTCTTC. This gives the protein CASSSSGLSYNEQFF.

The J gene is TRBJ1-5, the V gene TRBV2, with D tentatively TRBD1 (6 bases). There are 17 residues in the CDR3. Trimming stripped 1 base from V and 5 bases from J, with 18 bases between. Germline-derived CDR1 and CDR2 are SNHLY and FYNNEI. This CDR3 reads CASSEGGGARPDQPQHF. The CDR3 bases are TGTGCCAGCAGTGAAGGCGGGGGCGCAAGGCCGGATCAGCCCCAGCATTTT.

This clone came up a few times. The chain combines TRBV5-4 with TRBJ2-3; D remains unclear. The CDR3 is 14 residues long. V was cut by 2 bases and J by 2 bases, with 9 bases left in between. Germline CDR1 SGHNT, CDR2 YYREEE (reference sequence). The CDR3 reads CASSFRGDTDTQYF. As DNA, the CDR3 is TGTGCCAGCAGCTTTCGAGGCGACACAGATACGCAGTATTTT.

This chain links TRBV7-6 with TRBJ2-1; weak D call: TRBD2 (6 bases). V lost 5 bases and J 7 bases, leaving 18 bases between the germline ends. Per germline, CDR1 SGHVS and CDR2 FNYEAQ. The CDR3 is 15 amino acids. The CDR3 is CASSPARGPANEQFF. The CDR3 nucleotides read TGTGCCAGCAGCCCCGCGCGGGGTCCGGCTAATGAGCAGTTCTTC.

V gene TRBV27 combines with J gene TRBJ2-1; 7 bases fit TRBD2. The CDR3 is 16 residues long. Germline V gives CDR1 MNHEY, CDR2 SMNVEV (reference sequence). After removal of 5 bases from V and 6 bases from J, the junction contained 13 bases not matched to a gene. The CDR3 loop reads CASSTRGRPSFNEQFF. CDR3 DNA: TGTGCCAGCAGTACCCGCGGGAGACCCTCTTTCAATGAGCAGTTCTTC.

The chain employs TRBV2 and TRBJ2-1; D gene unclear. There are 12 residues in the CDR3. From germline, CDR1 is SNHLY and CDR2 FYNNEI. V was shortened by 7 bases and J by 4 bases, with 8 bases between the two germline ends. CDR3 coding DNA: TGTGCCAGCATCCGGACGTACAATGAGCAGTTCTTC. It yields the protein CASIRTYNEQFF.

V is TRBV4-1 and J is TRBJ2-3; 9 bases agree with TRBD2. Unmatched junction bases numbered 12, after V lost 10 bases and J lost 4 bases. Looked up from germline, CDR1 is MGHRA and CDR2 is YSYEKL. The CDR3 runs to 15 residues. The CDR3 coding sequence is TGCGCCACCCCTGGCCTTAGCGGGAGATCAGATACGCAGTATTTT. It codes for CATPGLSGRSDTQYF.

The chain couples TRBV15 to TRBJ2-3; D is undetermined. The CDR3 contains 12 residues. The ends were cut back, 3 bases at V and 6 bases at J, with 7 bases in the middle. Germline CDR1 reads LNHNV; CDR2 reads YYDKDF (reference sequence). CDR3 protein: CATSSSSDTQYF. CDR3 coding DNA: TGTGCCACCAGCAGCAGTTCGGATACGCAGTATTTT.

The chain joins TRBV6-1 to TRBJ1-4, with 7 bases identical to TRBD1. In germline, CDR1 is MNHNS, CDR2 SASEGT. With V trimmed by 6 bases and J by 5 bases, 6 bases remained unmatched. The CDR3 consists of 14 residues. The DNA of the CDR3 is TGTGCCAGCAGGACCGGGACAGTAAATGAAAAACTGTTTTTT. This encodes CASRTGTVNEKLFF.

The CDR3 protein is CASSIDPRQGRPPTEAFF. The CDR3 nucleotides are TGTGCCAGTAGTATAGACCCAAGACAGGGGCGACCCCCCACTGAAGCTTTCTTT. The V call is TRBV19, the J call TRBJ1-1; 8 bases are a match to TRBD1. CDR1 is LNHDA, CDR2 SQIVND, per germline (reference sequence). The trim removed 0 bases at V and 4 bases at J, leaving 13 bases unmatched. This CDR3 is 18 amino acids long.

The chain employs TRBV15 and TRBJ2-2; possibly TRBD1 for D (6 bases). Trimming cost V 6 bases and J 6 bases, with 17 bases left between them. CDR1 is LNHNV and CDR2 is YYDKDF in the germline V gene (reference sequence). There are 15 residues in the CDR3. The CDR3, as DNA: TGTGCCACCAGTAAGAGGGCCGGGACATCCGGGGAGCTGTTTTTT. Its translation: CATSKRAGTSGELFF.

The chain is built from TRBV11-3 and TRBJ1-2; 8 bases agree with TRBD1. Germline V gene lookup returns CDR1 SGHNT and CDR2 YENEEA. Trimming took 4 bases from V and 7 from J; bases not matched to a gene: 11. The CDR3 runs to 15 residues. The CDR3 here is CASSSRQGMEAGYTF. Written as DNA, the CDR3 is TGTGCCAGCAGCTCCAGACAGGGGATGGAGGCTGGCTACACCTTC. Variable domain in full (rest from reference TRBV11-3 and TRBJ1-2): EAGVVQSPRYKIIEKKQPVAFWCNPISGHNTLYWYLQNLGQGPELLIRYENEEAVDDSQLPKDRFSAERLKGVDSTLKIQPAELGDSAVYLCASSSRQGMEAGYTFGSGTRLTVV.

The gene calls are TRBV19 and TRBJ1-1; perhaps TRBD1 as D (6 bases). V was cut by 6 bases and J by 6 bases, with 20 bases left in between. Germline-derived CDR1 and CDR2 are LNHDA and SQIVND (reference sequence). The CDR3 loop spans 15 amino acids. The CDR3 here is CASREQGSGTPEAFF. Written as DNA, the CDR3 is TGTGCCAGTAGAGAACAGGGATCGGGAACCCCTGAAGCTTTCTTT. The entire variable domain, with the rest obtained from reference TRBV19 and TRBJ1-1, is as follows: DGGITQSPKYLFRKEGQNVTLSCEQNLNHDAMYWYRQDPGQGLRLIYYSQIVNDFQKGDIAEGYSVSREKKESFPLTVTSAQKNPTAFYLCASREQGSGTPEAFFGQGTRLTVV.

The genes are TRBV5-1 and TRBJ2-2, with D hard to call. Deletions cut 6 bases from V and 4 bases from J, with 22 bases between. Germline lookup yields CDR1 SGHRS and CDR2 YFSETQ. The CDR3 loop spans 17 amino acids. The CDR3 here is CASTLTGGSDSTGELFF. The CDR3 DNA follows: TGCGCCAGCACCCTAACCGGCGGCAGTGATAGCACCGGGGAGCTGTTTTTT. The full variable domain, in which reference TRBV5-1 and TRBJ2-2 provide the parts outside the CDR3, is KAGVTQTPRYLIKTRGQQVTLSCSPISGHRSVSWYQQTPGQGLQFLFEYFSETQRNKGNFPGRFSGRQFSNSRSEMNVSTLELGDSALYLCASTLTGGSDSTGELFFGEGSRLTVL.